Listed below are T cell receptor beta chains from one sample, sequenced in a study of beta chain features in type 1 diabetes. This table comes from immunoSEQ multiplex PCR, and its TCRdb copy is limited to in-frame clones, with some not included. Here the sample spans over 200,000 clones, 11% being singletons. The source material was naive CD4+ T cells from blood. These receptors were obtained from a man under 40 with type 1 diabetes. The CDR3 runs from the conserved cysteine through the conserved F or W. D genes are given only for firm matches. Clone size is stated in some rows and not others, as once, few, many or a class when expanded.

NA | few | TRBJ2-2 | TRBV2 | CASSGRIPNTGELFF | TGTGCCAGCAGTGGTAGAATTCCGAACACCGGGGAGCTGTTTTTT
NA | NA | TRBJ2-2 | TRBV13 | CASSSLDRTIRNTGELFF | TGTGCCAGCAGCTCGTTAGACAGGACCATTCGGAACACCGGGGAGCTGTTTTTT
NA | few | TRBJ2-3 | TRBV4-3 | CASSQPQVPDTQYF | TGCGCCAGCAGCCAACCCCAGGTCCCAGATACGCAGTATTTT
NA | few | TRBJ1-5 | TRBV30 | CAWSPIWGRGDQPQHF | TGTGCCTGGAGCCCCATTTGGGGGCGAGGGGATCAGCCCCAGCATTTT
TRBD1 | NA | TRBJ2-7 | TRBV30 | CAWSVRSRGKGQYF | TGTGCCTGGAGTGTACGTTCCAGGGGGAAGGGGCAGTACTTC
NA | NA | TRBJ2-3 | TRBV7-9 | CASSLAAIYTDTQYF | TGTGCCAGCAGCTTAGCTGCGATCTACACAGATACGCAGTATTTT
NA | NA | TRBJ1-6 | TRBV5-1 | CASSFGSLVDNSPLHF | TGCGCCAGCAGCTTTGGCAGTCTTGTGGATAATTCACCCCTCCACTTT
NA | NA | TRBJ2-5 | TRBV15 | CATSRDSGTQYF | TGTGCCACCAGCAGGGACTCGGGGACCCAGTACTTC
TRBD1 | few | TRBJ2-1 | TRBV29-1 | CSARTGANSYNEQFF | TGCAGCGCCCGGACAGGGGCAAACTCCTACAATGAGCAGTTCTTC
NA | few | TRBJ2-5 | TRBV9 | CASSRETGQETQYF | TGTGCCAGCAGCCGAGAGACAGGTCAAGAGACCCAGTACTTC
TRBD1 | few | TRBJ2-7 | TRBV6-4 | CASSFRTGDEQYF | TGTGCCAGCAGTTTTAGGACAGGGGACGAGCAGTACTTC
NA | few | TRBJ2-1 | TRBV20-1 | CSARDQEQFF | TGCAGTGCTAGAGATCAGGAGCAGTTCTTC
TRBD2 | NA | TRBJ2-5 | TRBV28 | CASSFPGGETQYF | TGTGCCAGCAGTTTCCCCGGGGGGGAGACCCAGTACTTC
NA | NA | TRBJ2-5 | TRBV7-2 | CASSLAWLPQETQYF | TGTGCCAGCAGCTTAGCGTGGCTGCCACAAGAGACCCAGTACTTC
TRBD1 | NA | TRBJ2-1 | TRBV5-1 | CASSFIGQGANNEQFF | TGCGCCAGCAGCTTCATAGGACAGGGGGCCAACAATGAGCAGTTCTTC
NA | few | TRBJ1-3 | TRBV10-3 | CATRQEWTGNTIYF | TGTGCCACCCGACAGGAGTGGACTGGAAACACCATATATTTT
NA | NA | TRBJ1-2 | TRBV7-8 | CASSLVVGVSGYTF | TGTGCCAGCAGCTTAGTTGTCGGGGTTAGTGGCTACACCTTC
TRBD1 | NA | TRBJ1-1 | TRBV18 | CASSQGAANTEAFF | TGTGCCAGCTCCCAGGGGGCAGCGAACACTGAAGCTTTCTTT
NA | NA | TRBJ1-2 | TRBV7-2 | CASSALSGYTF | TGTGCCAGCAGCGCCCTCAGTGGCTACACCTTC
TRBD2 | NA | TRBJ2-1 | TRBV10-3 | CAIRRSGGYNEQFF | TGTGCCATCAGGAGGAGCGGGGGCTACAATGAGCAGTTCTTC
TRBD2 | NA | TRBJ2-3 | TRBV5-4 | CASSGGVAPGDTQYF | TGTGCCAGCTCGGGGGGGGTAGCACCGGGAGATACGCAGTATTTT
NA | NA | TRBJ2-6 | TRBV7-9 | CASRLSGANVLTF | TGTGCCAGCAGACTCTCTGGGGCCAACGTCCTGACTTTC
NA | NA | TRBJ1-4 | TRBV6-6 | CASRDGVLNEKLFF | TGTGCCAGCAGAGACGGGGTCCTTAATGAAAAACTGTTTTTT
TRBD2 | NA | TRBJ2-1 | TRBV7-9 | CASSPGLAVHNDQFF | TGTGCCAGCAGCCCTGGACTAGCGGTCCACAATGATCAGTTCTTC
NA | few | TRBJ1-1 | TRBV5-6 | CASSLGGNTEAFF | TGTGCCAGCAGCTTGGGCGGGAACACTGAAGCTTTCTTT
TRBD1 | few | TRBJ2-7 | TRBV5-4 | CASSVGQGPYEQYF | TGTGCCAGCAGCGTGGGACAGGGACCCTACGAGCAGTACTTC
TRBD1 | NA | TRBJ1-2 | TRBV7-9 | CASSLAEGAGGYTF | TGTGCCAGCAGCTTAGCGGAGGGGGCTGGAGGCTACACCTTC
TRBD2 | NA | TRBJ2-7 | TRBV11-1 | CASSLTSGSSYEQYF | TGTGCCAGCAGCTTGACTAGCGGGTCTTCCTACGAGCAGTACTTC
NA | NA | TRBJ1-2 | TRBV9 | CASSVGAPGNYGYTF | TGTGCCAGCAGCGTAGGGGCCCCCGGCAACTATGGCTACACCTTC
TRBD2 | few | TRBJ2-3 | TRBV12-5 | CASGRTSGGTQVTQYF | TGTGCTAGTGGTCGGACTAGCGGGGGGACCCAGGTGACGCAGTATTTT
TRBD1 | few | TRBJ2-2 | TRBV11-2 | CASSPQGKTGELFF | TGTGCCAGCAGCCCACAGGGGAAAACCGGGGAGCTGTTTTTT
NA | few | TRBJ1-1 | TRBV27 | CASSTSNTEAFF | TGTGCCAGCTCAACTTCGAACACTGAAGCTTTCTTT
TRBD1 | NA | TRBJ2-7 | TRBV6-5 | CASSYLAYRGHEQYF | TGTGCCAGCAGTTACTTAGCCTACAGGGGCCACGAGCAGTACTTC
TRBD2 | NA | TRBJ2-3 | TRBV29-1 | CSVPWLAGDLSTDTQYF | TGCAGCGTTCCGTGGTTAGCGGGGGACCTTAGCACAGATACGCAGTATTTT
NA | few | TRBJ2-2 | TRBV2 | CALGGANTGELFF | TGTGCCCTGGGGGGTGCGAACACCGGGGAGCTGTTTTTT
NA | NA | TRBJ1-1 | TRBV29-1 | CSDSTPKNTEAFF | TGCAGCGACTCGACACCGAAGAACACTGAAGCTTTCTTT
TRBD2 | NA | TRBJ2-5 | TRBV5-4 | CASSAELAEETQYF | TGTGCCAGCAGCGCAGAACTAGCGGAAGAGACCCAGTACTTC
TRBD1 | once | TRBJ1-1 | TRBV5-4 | CASSLRGQPNTEAFF | TGTGCCAGCAGCTTGAGGGGACAGCCTAACACTGAAGCTTTCTTT
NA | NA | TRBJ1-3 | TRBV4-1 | CASSQDLGNTIYF | TGCGCCAGCAGCCAAGACCTGGGAAACACCATATATTTT
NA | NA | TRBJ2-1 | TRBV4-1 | CASSQGRTLSSYNEQFF | TGCGCCAGCAGCCAAGGACGGACTCTTAGCTCCTACAATGAGCAGTTCTTC
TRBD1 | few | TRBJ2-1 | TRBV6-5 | CASSSGTGFNEQFF | TGTGCCAGCAGTTCCGGGACAGGGTTTAATGAGCAGTTCTTC
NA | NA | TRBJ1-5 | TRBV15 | CATSWEGGGNQPQHF | TGTGCCACCAGCTGGGAAGGGGGTGGGAATCAGCCCCAGCATTTT
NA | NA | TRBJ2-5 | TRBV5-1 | CASSAGVAGPQETQYF | TGCGCCAGCAGCGCCGGCGTCGCGGGTCCTCAAGAGACCCAGTACTTC
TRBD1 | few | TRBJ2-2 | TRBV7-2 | CASSLTPGQGRIGELFF | TGTGCCAGCAGCTTGACGCCGGGACAGGGGCGGATCGGGGAGCTGTTTTTT
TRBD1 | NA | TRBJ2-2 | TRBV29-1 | CSARGGGHGELFF | TGCAGCGCCCGAGGGGGCGGGCACGGGGAGCTGTTTTTT
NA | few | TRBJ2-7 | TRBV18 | CASSPVYRENSYEQYF | TGTGCCAGCTCACCAGTATACAGGGAAAACTCCTACGAGCAGTACTTC
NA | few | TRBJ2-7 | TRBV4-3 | CASSQDVGPPYEQYF | TGCGCCAGCAGCCAAGATGTGGGCCCCCCCTACGAGCAGTACTTC
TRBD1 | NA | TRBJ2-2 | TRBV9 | CASSFQGTGLQGTGELFF | TGTGCCAGCAGCTTCCAGGGGACAGGACTCCAAGGCACCGGGGAGCTGTTTTTT
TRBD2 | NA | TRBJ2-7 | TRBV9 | CASSVTSGALDHEQYF | TGTGCCAGCAGCGTCACTAGCGGGGCGCTGGACCACGAGCAGTACTTC
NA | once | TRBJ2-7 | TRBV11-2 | CASSLRRGREIYEQYF | TGTGCCAGCAGCTTGAGGCGGGGTAGGGAAATCTACGAGCAGTACTTC
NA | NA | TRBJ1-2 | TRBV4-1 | CASSPFGRADGGYTF | TGCGCCAGCAGCCCCTTTGGCAGGGCCGATGGAGGCTACACCTTC
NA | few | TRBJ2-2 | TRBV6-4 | CASSRGQNTGELFF | TGTGCCAGCAGTCGGGGACAGAACACCGGGGAGCTGTTTTTT